This T cell receptor (beta chain) was recorded in a study of blood T cell repertoires in COVID-19. This clone has only one observation. Trimming pared 4 bases from V and 12 bases from J, leaving 13 bases between. The CDR3 sequence is 13 residues long. Germline-derived CDR1 and CDR2 are MDHEN and SYDVKM. Profiled with immunoSEQ multiplex PCR; TCRdb holds only in-frame clones, not every one. In the table there are fewer than 150,000 clones, about 80% of which are singletons. The V and J genes are TRBV28 and TRBJ1-6, with D perhaps TRBD1 (5 bases). The sequencing input was peripheral blood. The source of this sequence is a human donor in a cohort sampled during active COVID-19. The CDR3 loop is CASSSRSTEPLHF. Here the CDR3 DNA reads TGTGCCAGCAGTTCTCGATCGACAGAACCCCTCCACTTT.